This T cell receptor (beta chain) is drawn from a study of spatial heterogeneity in lung cancer. Study background: Consistently, beta-chain sequences turned up in larger numbers than alpha-chain sequences did. General study points: When ubiquitous and regional expanded TCRs were counted, their numbers tracked ubiquitous and regional nonsynonymous mutations, respectively. Tumor mutation counts were tracked by expanded intratumoral alpha and beta TCR counts.

TCR cDNA molecules each carried a unique molecular identifier. TCRdb reanalysed the 5' RACE reads using MiXCR and keeps one entry per CDR3 protein. The data hold fewer than 20,000 distinct CDR3 sequences, with approximately 5.8% observed a single time. The CDR3 runs 15 residues. Trimming took off 3 bases at V and 3 bases at J, with 15 bases between the two ends. Germline values: CDR1 DFQATT, CDR2 SNEGSKA (reference sequence). Time point indicated: sample taken at primary tumor resection. The authors sequenced whole RNA from tumor, nontumor lung or frozen PBMC without sorting. This clonotype was detected a few times. Its antigen is undetermined. This beta chain slipped into a library made for alpha chains as a stray read, so its size is not meaningful.

The clonotype originates from a female donor with early-stage non-small cell lung cancer. The sequenced sample was lung tumor tissue, obtained at surgery. This chain links TRBV20-1 with TRBJ2-1; the D is unclear. The CDR3 bases are TGCAGTGCTAGGGCTCTGGGGTTCGGCTACAATGAGCAGTTCTTC. Protein sequence: CSARALGFGYNEQFF.